This T cell receptor (beta chain) was observed in a study of early T cells in non-severe SARS-CoV-2 infection. The wider study: Sequencing of bulk RNA from unsorted whole blood was done, without chain pairing. Study outcomes and limitations: VDJdb matches were skewed toward anti-spike CD8 T cell responses.

Unique molecular identifiers were affixed to single, distinct cDNA molecules. In TCRdb, the 5' RACE reads were re-called with MiXCR into one record per CDR3 protein. The sample lists tens of thousands of distinct CDR3 sequences; 11% were seen once. As for this clonotype: Its antigen remains unidentified.

This CDR3 has 16 residues. The V segment lost 6 bases and the J segment 7 bases; nucleotides outside the gene matches: 11. Germline-derived CDR1 and CDR2 are MNHEY and SVGEGT. This receptor was obtained from an adult who was a healthcare worker with PCR-confirmed SARS-CoV-2 infection or an uninfected control (not recorded which). The source material was whole blood, sampled at baseline. The chain is built from TRBV6-2 or TRBV6-3 and TRBJ2-7, with 14 bases identical to TRBD2. The CDR3 region has the DNA TGTGCCAGCAGCCCTCCGGGACTAGCGGGAGTGGAAGAGCAGTACTTC. Its protein is CASSPPGLAGVEEQYF.